A selection of T cell receptor beta chains follows, all from one sample in a study of spatial heterogeneity in lung cancer. TCRdb used MiXCR to reprocess the 5' RACE reads, holding one entry per CDR3 protein. The sample consists of 35,000 to 45,000 distinct CDR3 sequences, about 5.2% of them appearing once. The sequenced sample was PBMCs, obtained at surgery. These receptors originate from a female donor with early-stage non-small cell lung cancer. Each CDR3 is given with its conserved first and last residue. A D gene is named only where the DNA matches it firmly. Clone size is stated in some rows and not others, as once, few, many or a class when expanded.

D gene: TRBD1
V gene: TRBV5-4
J gene: TRBJ1-2
clone size: few
CDR3 DNA: TGTGCCAGCAGCAGACCCTTAATCCGGGACAGGGGGTCCTATGGCTACACCTTC
CDR3 protein: CASSRPLIRDRGSYGYTF

D gene: TRBD2
V gene: TRBV7-9
J gene: TRBJ2-3
clone size: many
CDR3 DNA: TGTGCCAGCAGCATCGGACTAGCGGGCCGGATCTCTGGTACGCAGTATTTT
CDR3 protein: CASSIGLAGRISGTQYF

D gene: .
V gene: TRBV28
J gene: TRBJ1-1
clone size: many
CDR3 DNA: TGTGCCAGCAGTGAATTTGGGACCCAGGGGCTTCGGGAAGCTTTCTTT
CDR3 protein: CASSEFGTQGLREAFF

D gene: TRBD1
V gene: TRBV5-5
J gene: TRBJ2-5
clone size: few
CDR3 DNA: TGTGCCAGCAGCGTACAGGGGGAGGTCGAGACCCAGTACTTC
CDR3 protein: CASSVQGEVETQYF

D gene: TRBD2
V gene: TRBV6-5
J gene: TRBJ2-1
clone size: many
CDR3 DNA: TGTGCCAGCCGGGACTACGCCGGGGATGAGCAGTTCTTC
CDR3 protein: CASRDYAGDEQFF

D gene: TRBD1
V gene: TRBV12-3/TRBV12-4
J gene: TRBJ1-5
clone size: few
CDR3 DNA: TGTGCCAGCAGTTCCCGACAGGGGTTAACTAATCAGCCCCAGCATTTT
CDR3 protein: CASSSRQGLTNQPQHF

D gene: .
V gene: TRBV7-2
J gene: TRBJ2-3
clone size: .
CDR3 DNA: TGTGCCAGCAGCTTCCTCGGAGGGGGGGGCCTGGGAGATACGCAGTATTTT
CDR3 protein: CASSFLGGGGLGDTQYF

D gene: .
V gene: TRBV5-1
J gene: TRBJ1-1
clone size: many
CDR3 DNA: TGCGCCAGCAGCCTAGGACAGTCCAAGGCGGACACTGAAGCTTTCTTT
CDR3 protein: CASSLGQSKADTEAFF

D gene: .
V gene: TRBV7-2
J gene: TRBJ2-5
clone size: many
CDR3 DNA: TGTGCCAGCAGCCCCCGTGGGGGCCCCCCTGGAGAGACCCAGTACTTC
CDR3 protein: CASSPRGGPPGETQYF

D gene: TRBD2
V gene: TRBV5-1
J gene: TRBJ2-5
clone size: many
CDR3 DNA: TGCGCCAGCAGCTGGACAGGAAGCGGGGGGGCCGGAGAGACCCAGTACTTC
CDR3 protein: CASSWTGSGGAGETQYF

D gene: .
V gene: TRBV5-4
J gene: TRBJ2-3
clone size: many
CDR3 DNA: TGTGCCAGCAGCCTTGGGACAACAGATACGCAGTATTTT
CDR3 protein: CASSLGTTDTQYF

D gene: TRBD2
V gene: TRBV28
J gene: TRBJ2-1
clone size: many
CDR3 DNA: TGTGCCAGCAGTTTGGCTTGGACTAGCAATGAGCAGTTCTTC
CDR3 protein: CASSLAWTSNEQFF

D gene: .
V gene: TRBV28
J gene: TRBJ2-3
clone size: many
CDR3 DNA: TGTGCCAGCAGCAGCCGGGGACATAACAGCCCTCGGGGAGATACGCAGTATTTT
CDR3 protein: CASSSRGHNSPRGDTQYF

D gene: .
V gene: TRBV21-1
J gene: TRBJ1-4
clone size: many
CDR3 DNA: TGTGCCAGCAGCAAAGTCGGACGGACTAATGAAAAACTGTTTTTT
CDR3 protein: CASSKVGRTNEKLFF

D gene: .
V gene: TRBV30
J gene: TRBJ1-2
clone size: many
CDR3 DNA: TGTGCCTGGAGGACAGCCTTTGGCTATGGCTACACCTTC
CDR3 protein: CAWRTAFGYGYTF

D gene: .
V gene: TRBV12-5
J gene: TRBJ2-7
clone size: many
CDR3 DNA: TGTGCTAGTGGTTGGCCGACGGCGGGGAGCTCCTACGAGCAGTACTTC
CDR3 protein: CASGWPTAGSSYEQYF

D gene: .
V gene: TRBV20-1
J gene: TRBJ2-2
clone size: medium-sized
CDR3 DNA: TGCAGTGCTAGAGATCTGGATTACACCGGGGAGCTGTTTTTT
CDR3 protein: CSARDLDYTGELFF

D gene: TRBD1
V gene: TRBV20-1
J gene: TRBJ1-2
clone size: .
CDR3 DNA: TGCAGTGCTCTAAACTTGCAGGTGGGACAGGGGGATATAGGCTACACCTTC
CDR3 protein: CSALNLQVGQGDIGYTF

D gene: TRBD1
V gene: TRBV10-3
J gene: TRBJ2-5
clone size: many
CDR3 DNA: TGTGCCATCAACCCTGGACAGGGGGTTCAAGAGACCCAGTACTTC
CDR3 protein: CAINPGQGVQETQYF

D gene: .
V gene: TRBV7-8
J gene: TRBJ2-7
clone size: many
CDR3 DNA: TGTGCCAGCAGCCCACCCCCGTCCTACGAGCAGTACTTC
CDR3 protein: CASSPPPSYEQYF

D gene: TRBD1
V gene: TRBV28
J gene: TRBJ1-6
clone size: many
CDR3 DNA: TGTGCCAGCAGTCTCAGGGGGCGGTGGGCACCCCTCCACTTT
CDR3 protein: CASSLRGRWAPLHF

D gene: .
V gene: TRBV20-1
J gene: TRBJ2-7
clone size: many
CDR3 DNA: TGCAGTGCTAACGAAGGGACCTACGAGCAGTACTTC
CDR3 protein: CSANEGTYEQYF

D gene: .
V gene: TRBV14
J gene: TRBJ2-3
clone size: many
CDR3 DNA: TGTGCCAGCAGCCCGCTGGTAGATACGCAGTATTTT
CDR3 protein: CASSPLVDTQYF

D gene: TRBD1
V gene: TRBV7-2
J gene: TRBJ2-5
clone size: many
CDR3 DNA: TGTGCCAGCAGCTGGGACAGGGAAGAGACCCAGTACTTC
CDR3 protein: CASSWDREETQYF

D gene: .
V gene: TRBV20-1
J gene: TRBJ1-1
clone size: .
CDR3 DNA: TGCAGTGCTATACGTTGGGGTCGCCGAGAAGCTTTCTTT
CDR3 protein: CSAIRWGRREAFF

D gene: .
V gene: TRBV10-3
J gene: TRBJ1-6
clone size: many
CDR3 DNA: TGTGCCATCAGTGCAGTGGGCAGGGGTAATTCACCCCTCCACTTT
CDR3 protein: CAISAVGRGNSPLHF

D gene: TRBD2
V gene: TRBV11-2
J gene: TRBJ2-5
clone size: many
CDR3 DNA: TGTGCCAGCAGCTCTTATAGCGGGGGGAGCGGGAAGACCCAGTACTTC
CDR3 protein: CASSSYSGGSGKTQYF

D gene: TRBD1
V gene: TRBV7-9
J gene: TRBJ1-2
clone size: many
CDR3 DNA: TGTGCCAGCAGCTTAGGGACAGGGGCAGTCGGCTACACCTTC
CDR3 protein: CASSLGTGAVGYTF

D gene: .
V gene: TRBV5-1
J gene: TRBJ2-3
clone size: many
CDR3 DNA: TGCGCCAGCAGTCCCGTTAGGACAAGTAGCACAGATACGCAGTATTTT
CDR3 protein: CASSPVRTSSTDTQYF

D gene: .
V gene: TRBV28
J gene: TRBJ2-7
clone size: few
CDR3 DNA: TGTGCCAGCAGTTCGGTCCGGGACGGCTCCTACGAGCAGTACTTC
CDR3 protein: CASSSVRDGSYEQYF

D gene: .
V gene: TRBV20-1
J gene: TRBJ1-2
clone size: few
CDR3 DNA: TGCAGTGCTAGCCCGGGGGCGCACGATGGCTACACCTTC
CDR3 protein: CSASPGAHDGYTF

D gene: TRBD1
V gene: TRBV10-3
J gene: TRBJ1-2
clone size: few
CDR3 DNA: TGTGCCATCAGCAGAGACCCAGGGGGAAACTATGGCTACACCTTC
CDR3 protein: CAISRDPGGNYGYTF

D gene: .
V gene: TRBV20-1
J gene: TRBJ2-2
clone size: many
CDR3 DNA: TGCAGTGCTAGGGCACTAGCAGGCACCGGGGAGCTGTTTTTT
CDR3 protein: CSARALAGTGELFF

D gene: .
V gene: TRBV20-1
J gene: TRBJ1-1
clone size: many
CDR3 DNA: TGCAGTGCTAGACCTTCGGGACGTTGGGACACTGAAGCTTTCTTT
CDR3 protein: CSARPSGRWDTEAFF

D gene: TRBD1
V gene: TRBV20-1
J gene: TRBJ2-6
clone size: .
CDR3 DNA: TGCAGTGCTAGCGACAGGGTTGGGGCCAACGTCCTGACTTTC
CDR3 protein: CSASDRVGANVLTF

D gene: TRBD1
V gene: TRBV7-9
J gene: TRBJ1-5
clone size: many
CDR3 DNA: TGTGCCAGCAGCTCAGGACAGGGTTTCCAGCCCCAGCATTTT
CDR3 protein: CASSSGQGFQPQHF

D gene: .
V gene: TRBV12-3/TRBV12-4
J gene: TRBJ1-2
clone size: few
CDR3 DNA: TGTGCCAGCAGTCCCCGGTTAGTTTATGATGGCTACACCTTC
CDR3 protein: CASSPRLVYDGYTF

D gene: .
V gene: TRBV7-9
J gene: TRBJ1-4
clone size: many
CDR3 DNA: TGTGCCAGCAGCCAGGGACGGTTTAATGAAAAACTGTTTTTT
CDR3 protein: CASSQGRFNEKLFF

D gene: TRBD2
V gene: TRBV6-5
J gene: TRBJ2-5
clone size: .
CDR3 DNA: TGTGCCAGCAGTTACGACGGGGGGAAGACCCAGTACTTC
CDR3 protein: CASSYDGGKTQYF

D gene: TRBD2
V gene: TRBV27
J gene: TRBJ2-5
clone size: .
CDR3 DNA: TGTGCCAGCAGTTTATCTGCGGGGGGTGGGCAAGAGACCCAGTACTTC
CDR3 protein: CASSLSAGGGQETQYF